The T cell receptor (beta chain) under discussion was sequenced for a study of T cell responses to AZD1222 COVID-19 vaccine. The study, taken as a whole, reports: Donor demographics were predominantly white British with a female majority; clonal diversity may be underestimated.

Looked up from germline, CDR1 is DFQATT and CDR2 is SNEGSKA (reference sequence). V lost 3 bases to trimming and J lost 2 bases, with 8 bases between them. The CDR3 consists of 12 residues. About this clone itself: What it binds is not known.

Profiling relied on immunoSEQ multiplex PCR, and the TCRdb table lists in-frame clones only, not all of them. This table holds fewer than 200,000 clones, around nine tenths found once. The rearrangement uses TRBV20-1 and TRBJ2-7, with D perhaps TRBD2 (6 bases). Sequenced material: peripheral blood, taken 28 days after the second AZD1222 dose. This receptor was taken from an adult who received the AZD1222 COVID-19 vaccine. Here the CDR3 DNA reads TGCAGTGCTAGTGGGGGGACCTACGAGCAGTACTTC. As protein: CSASGGTYEQYF.